Listed below are T cell receptor beta chains from one sample, sequenced in a study of monozygotic twins with inflammatory bowel disease. Using the 5' RACE reads, TCRdb records one entry per CDR3 protein without DNA. This sample's table reports approximately 400,000 distinct CDR3 sequences. Sequenced input: blood. The receptor source for this set is a human donor with ulcerative colitis or Crohn's disease, or a healthy co-twin of an affected twin (not recorded which). Both conserved end residues are part of each CDR3. Fields, in order: J gene, V gene, CDR3 protein.

TRBJ1-5 | TRBV19 | CASRLGDGSNRPQHF
TRBJ2-5 | TRBV18 | CASSPTTVYQETQYF
TRBJ2-3 | TRBV3-1 | CASSQEGEGADTQYF
TRBJ1-5 | TRBV28 | CASSGASGGNSNQPQHF
TRBJ2-1 | TRBV5-1 | CASSFPSGIGNEQFF
TRBJ2-7 | TRBV6-5 | CASSFLTGATYEQYF
TRBJ2-4 | TRBV5-1 | CASSGLAGNMQYF
TRBJ1-4 | TRBV29-1 | CSVGFGDRLFF
TRBJ1-3 | TRBV11-2 | CASSLYFGRDRVKSNSGNTIYF
TRBJ2-1 | TRBV12-3/TRBV12-4 | CASSFFEARGSEQFF
TRBJ2-3 | TRBV15 | CATSQSTDTQYF
TRBJ2-3 | TRBV7-2 | CASSLQVGTDTQYF
TRBJ2-1 | TRBV14 | CASSQDELSVDEQFF
TRBJ2-4 | TRBV29-1 | CSAARGGENIQYF
TRBJ2-1 | TRBV11-3 | CASSPQGAGDEQFF
TRBJ1-1 | TRBV12-3/TRBV12-4 | CASKGLMNTEAFF
TRBJ2-1 | TRBV5-1 | CASSTGQVPDEQFF
TRBJ2-3 | TRBV11-2 | CASNPGGGAGTQYF